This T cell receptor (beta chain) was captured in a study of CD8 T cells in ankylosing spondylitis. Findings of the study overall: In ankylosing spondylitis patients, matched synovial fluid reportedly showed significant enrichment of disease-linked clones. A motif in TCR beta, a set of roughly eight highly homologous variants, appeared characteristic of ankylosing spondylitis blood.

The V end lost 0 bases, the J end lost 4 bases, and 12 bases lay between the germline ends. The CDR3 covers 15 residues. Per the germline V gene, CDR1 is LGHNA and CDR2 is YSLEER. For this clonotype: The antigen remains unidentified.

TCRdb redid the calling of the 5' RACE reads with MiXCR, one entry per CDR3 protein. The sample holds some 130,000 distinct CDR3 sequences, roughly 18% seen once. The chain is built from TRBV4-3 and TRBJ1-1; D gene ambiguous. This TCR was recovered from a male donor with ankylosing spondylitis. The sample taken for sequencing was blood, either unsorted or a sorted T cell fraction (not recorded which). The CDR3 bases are TGCGCCAGCAGCCAAGACCGGGGTGGGAGCACTGAAGCTTTCTTT. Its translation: CASSQDRGGSTEAFF.